A selection of T cell receptor beta chains follows, all from one sample in a study of blood T cells in healthy people across ages. TCRdb itself ran the 5' RACE reads through MiXCR, one entry per CDR3 protein. The sample shows about 970,000 distinct CDR3 sequences, roughly 47% of them seen only once. The sequenced material came from blood. Receptors were obtained from a woman aged 55 to 70 in good health. CDR3s include the opening cysteine and the closing phenylalanine or tryptophan.

J: TRBJ2-7
length: 18
V: TRBV7-9
CDR3: CASSRISSGRAPGHEQYF

J: TRBJ2-7
length: 15
V: TRBV4-1
CDR3: CASSQDDGTSNEQYF

J: TRBJ2-3
length: 16
V: TRBV9
CDR3: CASSTGLAATTDTQYF

J: TRBJ2-6
length: 16
V: TRBV28
CDR3: CASSRQGSIGANVLTF

J: TRBJ1-5
length: 16
V: TRBV4-1
CDR3: CASSQTNRGVNQPQHF

J: TRBJ2-7
length: 15
V: TRBV7-9
CDR3: CASSPGASGIYEQYF

J: TRBJ1-5
length: 14
V: TRBV6-2/TRBV6-3
CDR3: CASSYVPGNQPQHF

J: TRBJ2-2
length: 16
V: TRBV28
CDR3: CASRRPSGRVTGELFF

J: TRBJ2-4
length: 19
V: TRBV7-8
CDR3: CASSLDRTSGSLAKNIQYF

J: TRBJ1-6
length: 13
V: TRBV28
CDR3: CASRAAYNSPLHF

J: TRBJ1-2
length: 13
V: TRBV11-2
CDR3: CASSTRGVYGYTF

J: TRBJ1-5
length: 14
V: TRBV5-1
CDR3: CASSLFPDNQPQHF

J: TRBJ2-5
length: 11
V: TRBV6-6
CDR3: CASSTPETQYF

J: TRBJ2-1
length: 12
V: TRBV7-2
CDR3: CASSLAGAPEFF

J: TRBJ2-3
length: 12
V: TRBV29-1
CDR3: CSADRGADTQYF

J: TRBJ2-7
length: 15
V: TRBV20-1
CDR3: CSARDDPFEPYEQYF

J: TRBJ2-3
length: 16
V: TRBV20-1
CDR3: CSAKRSSGPNTDTQYF

J: TRBJ2-2
length: 14
V: TRBV6-4
CDR3: CASSDLGGTGELFF

J: TRBJ2-1
length: 13
V: TRBV12-3/TRBV12-4
CDR3: CASSSNTDNEQFF

J: -
length: 13
V: TRBV6-1
CDR3: CASGGLAEETQYF

J: TRBJ1-4
length: 14
V: TRBV25-1
CDR3: CASSGAGRNEKLFF

J: TRBJ1-2
length: 12
V: TRBV12-3/TRBV12-4
CDR3: CASSPSRYGYTF

J: TRBJ2-3
length: 14
V: TRBV24-1
CDR3: CATSDPEGTDTQYF

J: TRBJ2-7
length: 15
V: TRBV20-1
CDR3: CSARDLGLQTYEQYF

J: TRBJ2-3
length: 11
V: TRBV20-1
CDR3: CSASHENTQYF

J: TRBJ2-7
length: 14
V: TRBV27
CDR3: CASSPGTVGYEQYF